Listed here are 11 T cell receptor beta chains from one sample, sequenced in a study of post-analysis software for immune sequencing data. Regarding the study as a whole: Controls showed lower frequencies than patients for roughly 5 TRBV segments, and TRBV5-6, TRBV5-1 and TRBV20-1 were among these.

Unique molecular identifiers tagged the TCR beta cDNA libraries. TCRdb re-called the PCR reads with MiXCR, one entry per CDR3 protein. The data contain 650,000 to 850,000 distinct CDR3 sequences, approximately 57% of them seen just once; the ten biggest clones take up approximately 4.2%. No antigen is known for these receptors. Sequenced material: blood. The receptors stem from a girl aged 10-17 years with multiple sclerosis.

The chain carries TRBV21-1 and TRBJ2-7; the D call TRBD1 from the table was never checked on the DNA. TRBV21-1 is classified as a pseudogene. The CDR3 has 14 amino acids. The chain's CDR3 is CASSNRRGRGEQYF. CDR3 DNA sequence: TGTGCCAGCAGCAACCGCAGGGGCCGGGGAGAGCAGTACTTC.

This clonotype was seen more than once but under ten times. At one boundary the junction diverges from the germline segment, which might be a read error. This chain uses TRBV7-8 with TRBJ2-1; the D gene is possibly TRBD2 (6 bases). Germline V gives CDR1 SGHVS, CDR2 FQNEAQ. The CDR3 is 18 amino acids. CDR3 DNA: TGTACCAGCAGCTTAGCCCCAGGGATAGCGGAGACCCACAATGAGCAGTTCTTC. Residues: CTSSLAPGIAETHNEQFF.

The gene calls are TRBV12-3 or TRBV12-4 and TRBJ2-7; 11 positions agree with TRBD2. The CDR3 extends over 15 amino acids. J gave up 3 bases and V 3 bases, and 4 bases lay outside the gene matches. The CDR3 bases are TGTGCCAGCAGTTTTAAAACTAGCGGGAGCTACGAGCAGTACTTC. It codes for CASSFKTSGSYEQYF.

CDR3 loop: CSDLNRGSYGYTF. For the CDR3, the DNA is TGCAGTGACCTCAACAGGGGAAGCTATGGCTACACCTTC. This chain links TRBV29-1 with TRBJ1-2; 7 bases line up with TRBD1. Germline V lookup: CDR1 SQVTM, CDR2 ANQGSEA. The CDR3 extends over 13 amino acids.

V usage is TRBV12-3 or TRBV12-4 and J usage is TRBJ2-1; TRBD2 agrees at 16 bases. Germline trimming cut 4 bases from V and 1 base from J; bases unmatched to any gene: 10. This CDR3 region has 20 residues. The CDR3 bases are TGTGCCAGCAGTTGGAAACCGGGACTAGCGGGGGGGCAGTCCTACAATGAGCAGTTCTTC. Translated, it gives CASSWKPGLAGGQSYNEQFF.

V gene TRBV12-3 or TRBV12-4 combines with J gene TRBJ1-6; 9 bases line up with TRBD1. V lost 4 bases and J lost 14; bases outside the gene matches: 9. The length of the CDR3 is 14 residues. CDR3 nucleotides: TGTGCCAGCAGTTCTGGACAGGGGCTAGCCTCCCTCCACTTT. Translated, it gives CASSSGQGLASLHF.

A note on this clonotype: A junction end diverges from the germline sequence, so it may reflect a read error. The rearrangement joins TRBV7-3 to TRBJ2-1; 12 bases map to TRBD2. The CDR3 extends over 16 amino acids. The germline V gene encodes CDR1 SGHTA and CDR2 FQGTGA. The CDR3, as DNA: TGTGCCAGCAGCGTAACTAGCGGGGGGCTAGGTAGTGAGCAGTTCTTC. This encodes CASSVTSGGLGSEQFF.

In this sample, this clonotype turned up a few times. V and J are TRBV6-2 or TRBV6-3 and TRBJ1-2; D ambiguous. The CDR3 loop spans 14 amino acids. CDR1 is MNHEY and CDR2 is SVGEGT in the germline V gene. The V and J ends lost 3 bases and 7 bases respectively, with 15 bases between them. CDR3 in amino acids: CASSYDGTAVGYTF. The CDR3 nucleotides read TGTGCCAGCAGTTATGACGGAACAGCAGTTGGCTACACCTTC.

The J gene is TRBJ2-5, the V gene TRBV5-1; D uncertain. The V gene's germline CDR1 is SGHRS and CDR2 YFSETQ. Trimming cost V 0 bases and J 5 bases, with 11 bases left between them. The CDR3 is 14 residues long. This CDR3 reads CASSLASDGETQYF. The CDR3 DNA is TGCGCCAGCAGCTTGGCTTCGGACGGGGAGACCCAGTACTTC.

The chain recombines TRBV5-1 with TRBJ2-7; D might be TRBD1 (6 bases). This CDR3 comprises 14 residues. Trimming removed 3 bases at V and 2 bases at J, with 12 bases between. Germline assignment: CDR1 SGHRS and CDR2 YFSETQ. CDR3 protein: CASSSSRGPYEQYF. The CDR3 nucleotides read TGCGCCAGCAGCTCGTCCAGGGGACCCTACGAGCAGTACTTC. The full variable domain, in which reference TRBV5-1 and TRBJ2-7 provide the parts outside the CDR3, is KAGVTQTPRYLIKTRGQQVTLSCSPISGHRSVSWYQQTPGQGLQFLFEYFSETQRNKGNFPGRFSGRQFSNSRSEMNVSTLELGDSALYLCASSSSRGPYEQYFGPGTRLTVT.

The chain links TRBV20-1 to TRBJ1-2, with D possibly matching TRBD1 (5 bases). Germline-derived CDR1 and CDR2 are DFQATT and SNEGSKA (reference sequence). Trimming removed 3 bases at V and 5 bases at J, with 13 bases between. The CDR3 has 13 amino acids. The CDR3 sequence is CSARVSRVYGYTF. The CDR3 coding sequence is TGCAGTGCTAGGGTTAGCAGGGTGTATGGCTACACCTTC.